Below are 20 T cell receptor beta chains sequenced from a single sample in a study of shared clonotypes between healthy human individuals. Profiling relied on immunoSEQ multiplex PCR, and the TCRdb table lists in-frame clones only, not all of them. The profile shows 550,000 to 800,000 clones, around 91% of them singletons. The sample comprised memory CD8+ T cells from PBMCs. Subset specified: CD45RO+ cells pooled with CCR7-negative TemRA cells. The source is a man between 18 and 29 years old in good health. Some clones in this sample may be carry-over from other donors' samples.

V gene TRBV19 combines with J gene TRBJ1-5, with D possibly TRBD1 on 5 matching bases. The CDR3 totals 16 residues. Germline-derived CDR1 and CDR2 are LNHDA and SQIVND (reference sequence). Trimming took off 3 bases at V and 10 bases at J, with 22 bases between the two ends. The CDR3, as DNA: TGTGCCAGTAGTATGTGGACAACTGACAAAAATCTTCCCCAGCATTTT. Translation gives CASSMWTTDKNLPQHF.

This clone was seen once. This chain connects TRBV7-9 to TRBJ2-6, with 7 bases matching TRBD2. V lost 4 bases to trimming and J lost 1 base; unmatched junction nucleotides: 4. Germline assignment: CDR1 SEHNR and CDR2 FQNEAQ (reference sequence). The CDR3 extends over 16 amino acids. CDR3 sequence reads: CASSSPSGSGANVLTF. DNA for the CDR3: TGTGCCAGCAGCTCTCCTAGCGGATCTGGGGCCAACGTCCTGACTTTC.

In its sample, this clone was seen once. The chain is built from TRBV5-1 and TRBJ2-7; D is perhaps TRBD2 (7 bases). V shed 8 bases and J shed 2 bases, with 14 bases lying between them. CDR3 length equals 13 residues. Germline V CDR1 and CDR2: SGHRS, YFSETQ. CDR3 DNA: TGCGCCAGAGGGGGGGTAATACCCTACGAGCAGTACTTC. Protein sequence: CARGGVIPYEQYF. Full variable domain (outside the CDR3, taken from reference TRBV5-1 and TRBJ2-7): KAGVTQTPRYLIKTRGQQVTLSCSPISGHRSVSWYQQTPGQGLQFLFEYFSETQRNKGNFPGRFSGRQFSNSRSEMNVSTLELGDSALYLCARGGVIPYEQYFGPGTRLTVT.

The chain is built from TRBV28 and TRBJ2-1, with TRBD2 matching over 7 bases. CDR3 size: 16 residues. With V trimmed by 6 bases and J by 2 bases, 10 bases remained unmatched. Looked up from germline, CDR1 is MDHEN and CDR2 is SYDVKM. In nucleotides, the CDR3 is TGTGCCAGCAGGGATACCCTCGGGACTACCTACAATGAGCAGTTCTTC. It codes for CASRDTLGTTYNEQFF.

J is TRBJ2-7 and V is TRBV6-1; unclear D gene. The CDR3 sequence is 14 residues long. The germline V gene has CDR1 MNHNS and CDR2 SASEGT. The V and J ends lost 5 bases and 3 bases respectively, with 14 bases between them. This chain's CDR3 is CASSPRAVLYEQYF. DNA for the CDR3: TGTGCCAGCAGTCCCCGGGCCGTTCTCTACGAGCAGTACTTC.

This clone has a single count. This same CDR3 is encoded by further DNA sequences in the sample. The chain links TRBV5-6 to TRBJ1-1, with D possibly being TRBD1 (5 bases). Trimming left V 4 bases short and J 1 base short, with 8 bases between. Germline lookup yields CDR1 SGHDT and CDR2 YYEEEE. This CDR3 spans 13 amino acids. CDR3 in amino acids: CASSSTGNTEAFF. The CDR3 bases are TGTGCCAGCAGCAGCACAGGGAACACTGAAGCTTTCTTT. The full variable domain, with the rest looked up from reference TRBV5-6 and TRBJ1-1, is DAGVTQSPTHLIKTRGQQVTLRCSPKSGHDTVSWYQQALGQGPQFIFQYYEEEERQRGNFPDRFSGHQFPNYSSELNVNALLLGDSALYLCASSSTGNTEAFFGQGTRLTVV.

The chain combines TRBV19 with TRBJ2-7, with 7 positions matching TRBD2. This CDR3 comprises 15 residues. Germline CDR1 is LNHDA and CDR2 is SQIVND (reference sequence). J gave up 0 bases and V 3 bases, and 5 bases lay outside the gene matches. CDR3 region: CASSIHLAASYEQYF. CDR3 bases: TGTGCCAGTAGTATTCATCTAGCGGCCTCCTACGAGCAGTACTTC.

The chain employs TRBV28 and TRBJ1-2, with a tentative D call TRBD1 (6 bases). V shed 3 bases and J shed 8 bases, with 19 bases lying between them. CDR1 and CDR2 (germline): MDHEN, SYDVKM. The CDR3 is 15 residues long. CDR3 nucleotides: TGTGCCAGCAGTTTGCCACTGTCTCCAGGGGACGGCTACACCTTC. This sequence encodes CASSLPLSPGDGYTF.

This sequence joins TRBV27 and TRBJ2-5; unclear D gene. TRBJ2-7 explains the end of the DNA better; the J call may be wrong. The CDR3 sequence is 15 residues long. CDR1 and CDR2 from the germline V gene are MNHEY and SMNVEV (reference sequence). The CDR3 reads CASRSHQSYSYEQYF. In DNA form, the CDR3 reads TGTGCCAGCAGATCACACCAATCGTACTCCTACGAGCAGTACTTC.

The CDR3 protein is CASSFRREQYF. The CDR3 DNA follows: TGTGCCAGCAGTTTTCGACGCGAGCAGTACTTC. This chain joins TRBV28 and TRBJ2-7; D ambiguous. Germline lookup yields CDR1 MDHEN and CDR2 SYDVKM. Trimming left V 3 bases short and J 6 bases short, with 6 bases between. The CDR3 totals 11 residues.

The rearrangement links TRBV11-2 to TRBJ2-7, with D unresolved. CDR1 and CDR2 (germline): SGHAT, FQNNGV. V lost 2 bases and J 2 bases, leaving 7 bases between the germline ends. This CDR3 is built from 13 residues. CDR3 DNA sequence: TGTGCCAGCAGCTTAACGGGTACCTACGAGCAGTACTTC. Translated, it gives CASSLTGTYEQYF.

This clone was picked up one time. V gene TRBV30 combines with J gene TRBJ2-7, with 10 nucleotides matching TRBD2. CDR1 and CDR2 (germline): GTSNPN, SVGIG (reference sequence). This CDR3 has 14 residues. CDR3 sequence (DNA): TGTGCGGGGGATGGACTAGCGGCTTCCTACGAGCAGTACTTC. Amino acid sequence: CAGDGLAASYEQYF.

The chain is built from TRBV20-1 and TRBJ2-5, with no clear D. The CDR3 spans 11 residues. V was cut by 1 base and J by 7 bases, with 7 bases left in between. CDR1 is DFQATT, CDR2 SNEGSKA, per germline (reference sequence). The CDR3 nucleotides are TGCAGTGCTAGAGCTCTTTGGACCCAGTACTTC. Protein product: CSARALWTQYF.

The CDR3 sequence is CASSPAWGAYTEAFF. The CDR3 nucleotides are TGTGCCAGCAGTCCCGCGTGGGGGGCGTACACTGAAGCTTTCTTT. The chain recombines TRBV28 with TRBJ1-1; TRBD1 is a possible D gene (6 bases). Trimming cost V 5 bases and J 3 bases, with 16 bases left between them. This CDR3 region has 15 residues. Germline V gene lookup returns CDR1 MDHEN and CDR2 SYDVKM.

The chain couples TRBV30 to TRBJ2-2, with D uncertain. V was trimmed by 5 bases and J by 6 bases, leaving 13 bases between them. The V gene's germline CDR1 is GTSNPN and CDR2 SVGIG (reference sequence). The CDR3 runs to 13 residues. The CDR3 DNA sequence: TGTGCCTGGTGCCCGGTTGGGGCCGGGGAGCTGTTTTTT. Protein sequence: CAWCPVGAGELFF.

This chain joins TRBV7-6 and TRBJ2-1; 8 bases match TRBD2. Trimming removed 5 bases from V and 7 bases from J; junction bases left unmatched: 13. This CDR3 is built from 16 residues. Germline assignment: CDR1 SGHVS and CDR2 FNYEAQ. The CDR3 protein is CASSQGSGRARNEQFF. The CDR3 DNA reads TGTGCCAGCAGCCAGGGGAGCGGGAGAGCCAGGAATGAGCAGTTCTTC.

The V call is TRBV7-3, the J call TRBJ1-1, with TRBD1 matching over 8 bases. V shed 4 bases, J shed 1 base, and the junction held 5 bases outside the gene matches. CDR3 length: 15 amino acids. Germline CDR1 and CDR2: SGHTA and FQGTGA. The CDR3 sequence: CASSYTGTGNTEAFF. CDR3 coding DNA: TGTGCCAGCAGCTACACCGGGACAGGGAACACTGAAGCTTTCTTT.

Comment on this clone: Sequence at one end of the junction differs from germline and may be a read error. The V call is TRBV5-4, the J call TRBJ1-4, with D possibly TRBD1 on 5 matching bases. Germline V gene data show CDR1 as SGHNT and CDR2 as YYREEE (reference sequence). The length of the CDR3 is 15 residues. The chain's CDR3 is CASGFNGATNEKLFF. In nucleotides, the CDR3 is TGTGCCAGCGGCTTTAACGGGGCGACTAATGAAAAACTGTTTTTT.

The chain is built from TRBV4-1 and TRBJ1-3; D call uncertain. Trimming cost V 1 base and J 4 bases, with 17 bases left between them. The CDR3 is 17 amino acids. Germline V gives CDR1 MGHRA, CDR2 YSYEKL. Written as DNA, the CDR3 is TGCGCCAGCAGCCAAGTTAGAGCCAATCCCCGGGGAAACACCATATATTTT. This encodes CASSQVRANPRGNTIYF.

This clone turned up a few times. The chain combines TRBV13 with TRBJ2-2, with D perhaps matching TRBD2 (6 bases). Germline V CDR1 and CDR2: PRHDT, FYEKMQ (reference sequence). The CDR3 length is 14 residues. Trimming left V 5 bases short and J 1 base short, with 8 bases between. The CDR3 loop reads CASSPGLNTGELFF. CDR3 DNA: TGTGCCAGCAGCCCGGGACTGAACACCGGGGAGCTGTTTTTT.